The 27 T cell receptor beta chains reported below all come from one sample, sequenced in a study of shared clonotypes between healthy human individuals. This table comes from immunoSEQ multiplex PCR, and its TCRdb copy is limited to in-frame clones, with some not included. The sample consists of more than 2 million clones, roughly 96% of them appearing once. The sample comprised naive CD4+ T cells sorted from blood. Subset given: CD45RA+ positively selected. The origin of the receptors is a man aged 18 to 30 in good health.

The V call is TRBV5-1, the J call TRBJ2-7; unclear D gene. Germline CDR1 is SGHRS and CDR2 is YFSETQ. V lost 5 bases and J 0 bases, leaving 12 bases between the germline ends. This CDR3 comprises 14 residues. CDR3 coding DNA: TGCGCCAGCAGGCCGACGGCCAGCTCCTACGAGCAGTACTTC. Translated: CASRPTASSYEQYF.

This clone is a singleton in its sample. This chain connects TRBV29-1 to TRBJ2-5; D perhaps matches TRBD1 (5 bases). This CDR3 is built from 13 residues. CDR1 is SQVTM and CDR2 is ANQGSEA in the germline V gene. Trimming removed 6 bases from V and 1 base from J, with 12 bases in between. CDR3 in amino acids: CSVKGLFQETQYF. CDR3 bases: TGCAGCGTCAAGGGGTTATTCCAAGAGACCCAGTACTTC.

A single count supports this clone. The rearrangement joins TRBV10-3 to TRBJ2-2; D remains unclear. The germline CDR1 and CDR2 sequences are ENHRY and SYGVKD. Trimming pared 8 bases from V and 2 bases from J, leaving 9 bases between. This CDR3 spans 13 amino acids. This chain's CDR3 is CAIGNGNTGELFF. Written as DNA, the CDR3 is TGTGCCATCGGAAACGGAAACACCGGGGAGCTGTTTTTT.

CDR3 nucleotides: TGTGCCAGCAGCTTGGAGGGGATCAATCAGCCCCAGCATTTT. It yields the protein CASSLEGINQPQHF. The V and J genes are TRBV5-6 and TRBJ1-5; weak D call: TRBD1 (5 bases). V lost 0 bases and J lost 3, with 7 bases in between. Looked up from germline, CDR1 is SGHDT and CDR2 is YYEEEE. The CDR3 runs 14 residues. Filled out from reference TRBV5-6 and TRBJ1-5, the complete variable domain reads DAGVTQSPTHLIKTRGQQVTLRCSPKSGHDTVSWYQQALGQGPQFIFQYYEEEERQRGNFPDRFSGHQFPNYSSELNVNALLLGDSALYLCASSLEGINQPQHFGDGTRLSIL.

This sequence joins TRBV30 and TRBJ1-4, with D unclear. CDR3 length equals 14 residues. V was shortened by 3 bases and J by 2 bases, with 10 bases between the two germline ends. Germline loops: CDR1 GTSNPN, CDR2 SVGIG (reference sequence). The DNA for the CDR3 is TGTGCCTGGAGAGCCCCTTTTACTAATGAAAAACTGTTTTTT. Translation gives CAWRAPFTNEKLFF.

The rearrangement links TRBV6-1 to TRBJ2-7, with 7 nucleotides matching TRBD2. Germline values: CDR1 MNHNS, CDR2 SASEGT. With V trimmed by 8 bases and J by 0 bases, 7 bases remained unmatched. CDR3 size: 14 residues. CDR3 DNA: TGTGCCAGCGGTATAGAGCGGGGCTCCTACGAGCAGTACTTC. The encoded protein is CASGIERGSYEQYF.

V is TRBV10-3 and J is TRBJ2-7; the match to TRBD1 covers 9 bases. Trimming cost V 10 bases and J 7 bases; bases outside gene matches: 8. CDR3 length: 12 residues. CDR1 and CDR2 (germline): ENHRY, SYGVKD. CDR3 DNA sequence: TGTGCCACCTCGGACAGGGGAGAAGAGCAGTACTTC. Translated, it gives CATSDRGEEQYF.

The V call is TRBV18, the J call TRBJ2-4; D tentatively fits TRBD1 or TRBD2 (5 bases each). V lost 3 bases and J 3 bases, leaving 12 bases between the germline ends. This CDR3 is 15 amino acids long. Germline CDR1 KGHSH, CDR2 LQKENI. This CDR3 is CASSPTRDLKNIQYF. Here the CDR3 DNA reads TGTGCCAGCTCACCCACACGGGACCTCAAAAACATTCAGTACTTC.

The chain is built from TRBV28 and TRBJ2-1, with D perhaps assigned TRBD1 or TRBD2 (6 bases each). The CDR3 runs 15 residues. V lost 5 bases and J 6 bases, leaving 17 bases between the germline ends. The germline CDR1 and CDR2 sequences are MDHEN and SYDVKM. The CDR3 loop is CASSPPGAGRNEQFF. The CDR3 DNA sequence: TGTGCCAGCAGTCCCCCGGGGGCTGGTCGCAATGAGCAGTTCTTC.

The V call is TRBV5-1, the J call TRBJ1-5, with D unclear. Germline CDR1 reads SGHRS; CDR2 reads YFSETQ. With 4 bases removed from V and 4 bases from J, the gap between germline ends came to 3 bases. The CDR3 runs to 11 residues. CDR3 in DNA: TGCGCCAGCAGCGGAAATCAGCCCCAGCATTTT. It translates to CASSGNQPQHF.

V usage is TRBV25-1 and J usage is TRBJ1-5; possible D gene TRBD1, 6 bases. The CDR3 has 14 amino acids. CDR1 and CDR2 (germline): MGHDK, SYGVNS. Between the trimmed V and J ends, which lost 4 bases and 6 bases, there was a span of 13 bases. Here the CDR3 DNA reads TGTGCCAGCAGTGTCGCCGGGGGCGGTCAGCCCCAGCATTTT. It encodes CASSVAGGGQPQHF.

The chain joins TRBV28 to TRBJ2-7; D unresolved. Trimming pared 6 bases from V and 3 bases from J, leaving 12 bases between. Germline-derived CDR1 and CDR2 are MDHEN and SYDVKM. The CDR3 is 13 residues long. The CDR3 DNA is TGTGCCAGCAGCTGGGCCCAACTCTACGAGCAGTACTTC. It specifies CASSWAQLYEQYF.

The chain couples TRBV9 to TRBJ2-2; D uncertain. Trimming left V 0 bases short and J 6 bases short, with 3 bases between. Germline loops: CDR1 SGDLS, CDR2 YYNGEE. CDR3 length: 12 amino acids. The CDR3 reads CASSVDPGELFF. CDR3 in DNA: TGTGCCAGCAGCGTAGATCCCGGGGAGCTGTTTTTT.

J is TRBJ2-5 and V is TRBV7-9; 12 nucleotides agree with TRBD2. Germline CDR1 and CDR2: SEHNR and FQNEAQ (reference sequence). Losses at the gene ends were 4 bases for V and 9 bases for J; bases not matched to a gene: 9. CDR3 length: 15 residues. CDR3 sequence (DNA): TGTGCCAGCAGCTCGACTAGCGGGGGCCTAGGGGCCCAGTACTTC. It specifies CASSSTSGGLGAQYF.

This chain uses TRBV10-3 with TRBJ2-2; tentative D call: TRBD2 (6 bases). CDR3 length: 15 residues. CDR1 ENHRY and CDR2 SYGVKD come from the germline V gene. V was clipped by 6 bases and J by 4 bases, with 15 bases between them. Here the CDR3 reads CAIRDGGAGTGELFF. CDR3 coding DNA: TGTGCCATCAGGGATGGGGGAGCGGGCACCGGGGAGCTGTTTTTT.

This chain connects TRBV5-1 to TRBJ1-3; D remains unclear. Trimming took 7 bases from V and 1 from J, leaving 9 bases between them. The CDR3 is 13 amino acids. The germline CDR1 and CDR2 sequences are SGHRS and YFSETQ. CDR3 DNA sequence: TGCGCCAGCGCCCTCCAATCTGGAAACACCATATATTTT. Its protein is CASALQSGNTIYF. The variable domain in full, with the rest retrieved from reference TRBV5-1 and TRBJ1-3, is KAGVTQTPRYLIKTRGQQVTLSCSPISGHRSVSWYQQTPGQGLQFLFEYFSETQRNKGNFPGRFSGRQFSNSRSEMNVSTLELGDSALYLCASALQSGNTIYFGEGSWLTVV.

The genes are TRBV11-2 and TRBJ2-5; 10 bases are shared with TRBD1. V trimming: 5 bases; J trimming: 5 bases; junction bases outside the gene matches: 8. The CDR3 covers 15 residues. Germline CDR1 and CDR2: SGHAT and FQNNGV. The CDR3: CASSRRQGARETQYF. The CDR3 DNA reads as TGTGCCAGCAGCCGCCGACAGGGGGCAAGGGAGACCCAGTACTTC.

The chain employs TRBV5-5 and TRBJ2-3, with 10 bases that match TRBD1. Germline V gene data show CDR1 as SGHKS and CDR2 as YYEKEE (reference sequence). The CDR3 has 15 residues. Trimming took 1 base from V and 5 from J; bases not matched to a gene: 4. The CDR3, as DNA: TGTGCCAGCAGCTTGACCGGGACAGGGGTAGATACGCAGTATTTT. This translates into CASSLTGTGVDTQYF.

This chain connects TRBV2 to TRBJ1-3, with no clear D. Trimming shortened V by 8 bases and J by 4 bases, and 6 bases separated the two germline ends. The CDR3 is 11 residues long. CDR1 SNHLY and CDR2 FYNNEI come from the germline V gene. The CDR3 protein is CASFGGNTIYF. The CDR3 region has the DNA TGTGCCAGCTTCGGGGGAAACACCATATATTTT.

A word on this clone: Other DNA sequences in this sample translate to the same CDR3. The gene calls are TRBV7-9 and TRBJ2-5; no reliable D call. V lost 1 base to trimming and J lost 2 bases, with 11 bases between them. The CDR3 length is 15 residues. Per germline, CDR1 SEHNR and CDR2 FQNEAQ (reference sequence). CDR3 nucleotide sequence: TGTGCCAGCAGCTTAGGGGCGGTAGGGCAAGAGACCCAGTACTTC. As protein: CASSLGAVGQETQYF.

The J gene is TRBJ2-7, the V gene TRBV4-3; no clear D. Per the germline V gene, CDR1 is LGHNA and CDR2 is YSLEER. CDR3 length: 15 residues. Trimming took off 4 bases at V and 0 bases at J, with 13 bases between the two ends. The CDR3 spells CASSPQAFSSYEQYF. As DNA, the CDR3 is TGCGCCAGCAGCCCGCAGGCCTTCAGCTCCTACGAGCAGTACTTC.

In this sample, this clone turned up once. This chain joins TRBV5-1 and TRBJ2-7; no clear D. Germline CDR1 and CDR2: SGHRS and YFSETQ. Deletions cut 3 bases from V and 2 bases from J, with 9 bases between. This CDR3 has 13 residues. The CDR3 nucleotides are TGCGCCAGCAGCTCCCGAGGACCCTACGAGCAGTACTTC. Translating gives CASSSRGPYEQYF.

Comment on this clone: Additional DNA sequences in this sample encode the identical CDR3. The chain joins TRBV25-1 to TRBJ2-7; D gene unclear. The length of the CDR3 is 11 residues. Trimming pared 4 bases from V and 3 bases from J, leaving 4 bases between. CDR1 is MGHDK, CDR2 SYGVNS, per germline. The CDR3 reads CASSGRYEQYF. In DNA form, the CDR3 reads TGTGCCAGCAGTGGCCGCTACGAGCAGTACTTC.

Concerning this clone: In the same sample, other DNA sequences code for this CDR3. The rearrangement joins TRBV6-1 to TRBJ1-5; D is unclear. V was cut by 5 bases and J by 1 base, with 6 bases left in between. The CDR3 has 13 amino acids. CDR1 and CDR2 (germline): MNHNS, SASEGT. CDR3 bases: TGTGCCAGCAGTTCTAACAGCAATCAGCCCCAGCATTTT. Its translation is CASSSNSNQPQHF.

The rearrangement joins TRBV7-9 to TRBJ1-1; 9 bases fit TRBD1. The CDR3 has 15 amino acids. From germline, CDR1 is SEHNR and CDR2 FQNEAQ (reference sequence). The trim removed 5 bases at V and 1 base at J, leaving 5 bases unmatched. CDR3 bases: TGTGCCAGCAGCCTCCCGACAGGGGGGAACACTGAAGCTTTCTTT. The encoded protein is CASSLPTGGNTEAFF.

This chain uses TRBV19 with TRBJ1-5; the D gene is possibly TRBD1 (6 bases). The V gene lost 5 bases and the J gene lost 5 bases, with 10 bases spanning the gap. The germline V gene encodes CDR1 LNHDA and CDR2 SQIVND (reference sequence). The CDR3 runs to 13 residues. The CDR3 is CASSSAGDQPQHF. The CDR3 DNA reads as TGTGCCAGTAGTTCGGCAGGGGATCAGCCCCAGCATTTT. Based on the CDR3 plus reference TRBV19 and TRBJ1-5, the full variable domain is DGGITQSPKYLFRKEGQNVTLSCEQNLNHDAMYWYRQDPGQGLRLIYYSQIVNDFQKGDIAEGYSVSREKKESFPLTVTSAQKNPTAFYLCASSSAGDQPQHFGDGTRLSIL.

The chain has TRBV5-4 and TRBJ2-1; tentatively, D is TRBD2 (6 bases). The CDR3 spans 14 residues. From germline, CDR1 is SGHNT and CDR2 YYREEE (reference sequence). V lost 0 bases to trimming and J lost 9 bases, with 13 bases between them. The CDR3 here is CASSLDSLGGEQFF. In nucleotides, the CDR3 is TGTGCCAGCAGCTTGGACAGCCTCGGGGGTGAGCAGTTCTTC. Combining the CDR3 with reference TRBV5-4 and TRBJ2-1 gives the whole variable domain ETGVTQSPTHLIKTRGQQVTLRCSSQSGHNTVSWYQQALGQGPQFIFQYYREEENGRGNFPPRFSGLQFPNYSSELNVNALELDDSALYLCASSLDSLGGEQFFGPGTRLTVL.